The rows below give T cell receptor beta chains drawn from one sample of a study of identical twins. TCRdb called the 5' RACE reads again in MiXCR, with one record for every CDR3 protein. The table records some 1,600,000 distinct CDR3 sequences, 25% to 35% of them present only once. Sequenced: cord blood. The receptor source for this set is a newborn girl in good health. CDR3s include the opening cysteine and the closing phenylalanine or tryptophan. A D gene is named only where the DNA matches it firmly. Clone size is not always given. Where it is, it says once, few, many or a class for expanded clones.

clone size | D gene | J gene | V gene | CDR3 length | CDR3 DNA | CDR3 protein
few | TRBD2 | TRBJ2-3 | TRBV6-6 | 16 | TGTGCCAGCAGTTACTCACTAGCGGGAGGAGTAGATACGCAGTATTTT | CASSYSLAGGVDTQYF
. | . | TRBJ2-3 | TRBV6-1 | 13 | TGTGCCAGCACCTCCTGGATGATAGATACGCAGTATTTT | CASTSWMIDTQYF
few | . | TRBJ2-3 | TRBV21-1 | 16 | TGTGCCAGCAGCAAACGACGGGACAGGGACACAGATACGCAGTATTTT | CASSKRRDRDTDTQYF
many | TRBD2 | TRBJ2-3 | TRBV20-1 | 14 | TGCAGTGCTAGGGTAGCGGGAGTTATAGATACGCAGTATTTT | CSARVAGVIDTQYF
many | . | TRBJ2-7 | TRBV28 | 12 | TGTGCCAGCAGTTTTATCAGGGGCGAGCAGTACTTC | CASSFIRGEQYF
. | . | TRBJ2-3 | TRBV28 | 14 | TGTGCCAGCAGGCTTACAAGGGGGGCAGATACGCAGTATTTT | CASRLTRGADTQYF
. | . | TRBJ1-2 | TRBV3-1 | 13 | TGTGCCAGCAGCCAAGGTTTAGGGGTCGGCTACACCTTC | CASSQGLGVGYTF
few | . | TRBJ2-3 | TRBV5-1 | 15 | TGCGCCAGTATGGACGGTTCTGGACACAAAGATACGCAGTATTTT | CASMDGSGHKDTQYF
. | TRBD1 | TRBJ2-1 | TRBV14 | 15 | TGTGCCAGCAGCCAGGGGACAGGTCTCCACAATGAGCAGTTCTTC | CASSQGTGLHNEQFF
. | . | TRBJ2-2 | TRBV5-1 | 15 | TGCGCCAGCACCACCGACGCACCGTGGACCGGGGAGCTGTTTTTT | CASTTDAPWTGELFF
. | . | TRBJ1-5 | TRBV4-1 | 13 | TGCGCCAGCAGCAAGCAGGGGAGTCAGCCCCAGCATTTT | CASSKQGSQPQHF
. | . | TRBJ2-1 | TRBV9 | 15 | TGTGCCAGCAGCGTAGATAGGGGGATATACAATGAGCAGTTCTTC | CASSVDRGIYNEQFF
. | TRBD2 | TRBJ2-2 | TRBV20-1 | 17 | TGCAGTGCCGGGACTAGCGGGAGGAGTACGAACACCGGGGAGCTGTTTTTT | CSAGTSGRSTNTGELFF
. | . | TRBJ2-7 | TRBV28 | 13 | TGTGCCAGCAGTTGGGACACCTTCTACGAGCAGTACTTC | CASSWDTFYEQYF
. | TRBD1 | TRBJ2-6 | TRBV6-6 | 18 | TGTGCCAGCAGTTACTCGGGGACAGGAATAACTGGGGCCAACGTCCTGACTTTC | CASSYSGTGITGANVLTF
few | . | TRBJ1-1 | TRBV7-2 | 13 | TGTGCCAGCAGCTCTGGACGTAGCACTGAAGCTTTCTTT | CASSSGRSTEAFF
. | TRBD2 | TRBJ2-4 | TRBV4-2 | 18 | TGTGCCAGCAGCCAGGGACTAGCGGGAGGGTGGGCCAAAAACATTCAGTACTTC | CASSQGLAGGWAKNIQYF
few | TRBD1 | TRBJ1-2 | TRBV20-1 | 13 | TGCAGTGCCCCGGGACAGACTAACTATGGCTACACCTTC | CSAPGQTNYGYTF
many | TRBD1 | TRBJ1-2 | TRBV29-1 | 11 | TGCAGCGTAACAGGGGGCGATGGCTACACCTTC | CSVTGGDGYTF
. | . | TRBJ2-4 | TRBV15 | 14 | TGTGCCACCACCGAGGACCCGGCCAAAAACATTCAGTACTTC | CATTEDPAKNIQYF
. | TRBD1 | TRBJ1-4 | TRBV5-1 | 16 | TGCGCCAGCAGCTCCGGGACAGGGGGCTTTAATGAAAAACTGTTTTTT | CASSSGTGGFNEKLFF
. | . | TRBJ2-5 | TRBV20-1 | 12 | TGCAGTGGAGAGGGCCAACAAGAGACCCAGTACTTC | CSGEGQQETQYF
. | . | TRBJ2-5 | TRBV27 | 14 | TGTGCCAGCAGTTTCCCAGATATGGGAGAGACCCAGTACTTC | CASSFPDMGETQYF
few | TRBD1 | TRBJ1-5 | TRBV7-8 | 14 | TGTGCCAGCAGGCGGGACAGCCTGAATCAGCCCCAGCATTTT | CASRRDSLNQPQHF
. | . | TRBJ1-2 | TRBV2 | 16 | TGTGCCAGCAGTGAAGCCGCCAGGGGAGAAGGCTATGGCTACACCTTC | CASSEAARGEGYGYTF
many | . | TRBJ1-2 | TRBV6-5 | 16 | TGTGCCAGCAGCTCCCACTTAGACAGGACCGAAAGGGGCTACACCTTC | CASSSHLDRTERGYTF
. | . | TRBJ2-2 | TRBV4-2 | 15 | TGTGCCAGCAGCCGACTAGTCCGCAACACCGGGGAGCTGTTTTTT | CASSRLVRNTGELFF
. | . | TRBJ2-7 | TRBV5-1 | 15 | TGCGCCAGCAGCTTTTGGGGGAATAGAGGCTACGAGCAGTACTTC | CASSFWGNRGYEQYF
once | TRBD2 | TRBJ2-1 | TRBV5-1 | 14 | TGCGCCAGCAGCTTTGCGGGAGGGGTCAATGAGCAGTTCTTC | CASSFAGGVNEQFF
few | . | TRBJ1-1 | TRBV24-1 | 13 | TGTGCCACCAGTTACAGGGAGGACACTGAAGCTTTCTTT | CATSYREDTEAFF
. | . | TRBJ2-5 | TRBV9 | 16 | TGTGCCAGCAGCGCAGCGAGCCGCTCGTACCAAGAGACCCAGTACTTC | CASSAASRSYQETQYF
. | TRBD2 | TRBJ2-1 | TRBV4-2 | 16 | TGTGCCAGCAGCCAAGGTGGACTAGCGGGAGGTGACGAGCAGTTCTTC | CASSQGGLAGGDEQFF
once | TRBD2 | TRBJ2-5 | TRBV24-1 | 16 | TGTGCCACCAGTGATCCGGGACTAGCGGGCCAAGAGACCCAGTACTTC | CATSDPGLAGQETQYF
few | . | TRBJ1-4 | TRBV14 | 14 | TGTGCCAGCAGCCAGCCCGGGTCCCGAGGAAAACTGTTTTTT | CASSQPGSRGKLFF
few | TRBD2 | TRBJ2-5 | TRBV20-1 | 15 | TGCAGTGCTATCAGGGCGGGGGGTCCACAAGAGACCCAGTACTTC | CSAIRAGGPQETQYF
. | TRBD2 | TRBJ2-1 | TRBV5-1 | 18 | TGCGCCAGCAGCTTGACCGCGGGAGGGCCGGGGTCCTACAATGAGCAGTTCTTC | CASSLTAGGPGSYNEQFF
. | TRBD1 | TRBJ1-3 | TRBV4-2 | 16 | TGTGCCAGCAGCCAAGTAGGGGGCTATTTTGGAAACACCATATATTTT | CASSQVGGYFGNTIYF
many | TRBD1 | TRBJ1-1 | TRBV10-3 | 15 | TGTGCCATCAGTGAGCCCCAGGGGGTTGCCACTGAAGCTTTCTTT | CAISEPQGVATEAFF
many | TRBD2 | TRBJ2-4 | TRBV13 | 17 | TGTGCCAGCAGCGCTATTTTCTCCGGGGGGACCAAAAACATTCAGTACTTC | CASSAIFSGGTKNIQYF
. | TRBD2 | TRBJ2-5 | TRBV20-1 | 14 | TGCAGTGCTGGCCGACTAGCGAAGCAAGAGACCCAGTACTTC | CSAGRLAKQETQYF
few | . | TRBJ2-4 | TRBV4-2 | 12 | TGTGCCAGCAGCCAAGGTGAAAACATTCAGTACTTC | CASSQGENIQYF
. | . | TRBJ1-5 | TRBV28 | 14 | TGTGCCAGCAAGGCGGGGACGATCGACGGGCCCCAGCATTTT | CASKAGTIDGPQHF
. | TRBD2 | TRBJ2-7 | TRBV10-3 | 16 | TGTGCCATCAGTGAGTCGGCGGGGGGCTCCTACAATGAGCAGTACTTC | CAISESAGGSYNEQYF
. | . | TRBJ1-2 | TRBV29-1 | 12 | TGCAGCGGGCTGACACACTCAGGAGGCTACACCTTC | CSGLTHSGGYTF
. | TRBD2 | TRBJ2-7 | TRBV5-1 | 15 | TGCGCCAGCAGCCTTACTAGCGGGAGTCGATACGAGCAGTACTTC | CASSLTSGSRYEQYF